Below are 23 T cell receptor beta chains sequenced from a single sample in a study of Ad26.COV2.S vaccination and SARS-CoV-2 variants. The method was immunoSEQ multiplex PCR; TCRdb's version includes in-frame clones alone and lacks a portion of them. The profile shows around 380,000 clones, less than 90% of them singletons. Sample treatment: around 19 received Ad26.COV2.S at low or high dose, single or two shots; about 5 received placebo; per-sample allocation not given. Samples came from day 63 after the first vaccine or placebo injection. Sequences were derived from peripheral blood, sampled in a trial of Ad26.COV2.S vaccine versus placebo. These receptors were obtained from a person between 18 and 65 years old who received the Ad26.COV2.S COVID-19 vaccine or a placebo.

The chain links TRBV28 to TRBJ1-2; weak D call: TRBD1 (5 bases). The CDR3 consists of 14 residues. The ends were cut back, 5 bases at V and 4 bases at J, with 14 bases in the middle. The V gene's germline CDR1 is MDHEN and CDR2 SYDVKM. CDR3 in DNA: TGTGCCAGCAGTCCCCCGGGACGGTTCTATGGCTACACCTTC. It specifies CASSPPGRFYGYTF.

The CDR3 region is CASSARDSSGNTIYF. CDR3 coding DNA: TGTGCCAGCAGCGCACGGGACAGCTCTGGAAACACCATATATTTT. This chain joins TRBV7-8 and TRBJ1-3; 7 bases line up with TRBD1. The V gene end was trimmed by 5 bases and the J gene end by 0 bases; junction bases not matched to a gene: 4. Germline V gene lookup returns CDR1 SGHVS and CDR2 FQNEAQ. The CDR3 runs 15 residues.

The genes are TRBV6-2 or TRBV6-3 and TRBJ1-5; 8 positions match TRBD1. The CDR3 has 14 amino acids. Trimming took 5 bases from V and 7 from J; bases not matched to a gene: 7. The germline V gene has CDR1 MNHEY and CDR2 SVGEGT. The CDR3 region is CASSRQGFAQPQHF. The CDR3, as DNA: TGTGCCAGCAGTCGACAGGGGTTCGCCCAGCCCCAGCATTTT.

This chain links TRBV11-3 with TRBJ2-1; 7 nucleotides align to TRBD1. The V gene end was trimmed by 3 bases and the J gene end by 0 bases; junction bases not matched to a gene: 5. This CDR3 is built from 16 residues. The germline V gene encodes CDR1 SGHNT and CDR2 YENEEA. This CDR3 reads CASSFSQGPSYNEQFF. CDR3 DNA: TGTGCCAGCAGCTTTTCACAGGGGCCCTCCTACAATGAGCAGTTCTTC.

The J gene is TRBJ2-7, the V gene TRBV19; D possibly corresponds to TRBD2 (5 bases). V was pared by 5 bases and J by 2 bases, with 10 bases between. The CDR3 contains 13 residues. Germline CDR1 is LNHDA and CDR2 is SQIVND (reference sequence). The CDR3 sequence: CASSPGSTYEQYF. The DNA of the CDR3 is TGTGCCAGTAGTCCGGGATCCACCTACGAGCAGTACTTC. Based on the CDR3 plus reference TRBV19 and TRBJ2-7, the full variable domain is DGGITQSPKYLFRKEGQNVTLSCEQNLNHDAMYWYRQDPGQGLRLIYYSQIVNDFQKGDIAEGYSVSREKKESFPLTVTSAQKNPTAFYLCASSPGSTYEQYFGPGTRLTVT.

This rearrangement joins TRBV25-1 to TRBJ1-2, with D tentatively TRBD1 (5 bases). This CDR3 spans 17 amino acids. Germline values: CDR1 MGHDK, CDR2 SYGVNS. V lost 3 bases to trimming and J lost 5 bases, with 22 bases between them. The CDR3 here is CASSDRDGKPLGYGYTF. The CDR3 DNA sequence: TGTGCCAGCAGTGACCGGGACGGAAAGCCCCTAGGGTATGGCTACACCTTC.

This sequence joins TRBV6-2 or TRBV6-3 and TRBJ2-1; D unclear. Germline-derived CDR1 and CDR2 are MNHEY and SVGEGT. This CDR3 is 14 amino acids long. Deletions cut 6 bases from V and 6 bases from J, with 15 bases between. CDR3 sequence reads: CASSSLERRNEQFF. The CDR3 coding sequence is TGTGCCAGCAGCTCCCTAGAAAGGCGCAATGAGCAGTTCTTC.

The chain has TRBV19 and TRBJ2-3, with 7 bases aligning to TRBD1. The CDR3 length is 14 residues. V lost 9 bases, J lost 3 bases, and 9 bases stayed unmatched. Germline V gene lookup returns CDR1 LNHDA and CDR2 SQIVND (reference sequence). The CDR3 is CARYRDSITDTQYF. CDR3 in DNA: TGTGCCAGGTACCGGGACAGCATTACAGATACGCAGTATTTT.

The chain carries TRBV5-6 and TRBJ1-1; the D is unclear. This CDR3 has 14 amino acids. Trimming cost V 2 bases and J 4 bases, with 12 bases left between them. CDR1 is SGHDT, CDR2 YYEEEE, per germline. The CDR3 sequence: CASSLRMTRTEAFF. CDR3 sequence (DNA): TGTGCCAGCAGCTTAAGGATGACGCGCACTGAAGCTTTCTTT. Looking up the rest from reference TRBV5-6 and TRBJ1-1 gives the full variable domain: DAGVTQSPTHLIKTRGQQVTLRCSPKSGHDTVSWYQQALGQGPQFIFQYYEEEERQRGNFPDRFSGHQFPNYSSELNVNALLLGDSALYLCASSLRMTRTEAFFGQGTRLTVV.

The chain combines TRBV18 with TRBJ1-3; the match to TRBD1 covers 8 bases. The CDR3 runs 15 residues. CDR1 and CDR2 (germline): KGHSH, LQKENI. Trimming took 5 bases from V and 0 from J; bases not matched to a gene: 3. The CDR3 DNA reads TGTGCCAGCTCAGACAGGGGCGACTCTGGAAACACCATATATTTT. Residues: CASSDRGDSGNTIYF.

This chain joins TRBV7-6 and TRBJ2-1; 15 bases fit TRBD2. Germline trimming cut 1 base from V and 6 bases from J; bases unmatched to any gene: 7. Germline V lookup: CDR1 SGHVS, CDR2 FNYEAQ. This CDR3 has 18 residues. In DNA, the CDR3 is TGTGCCAGCAGCTTAGTAATGGGGACTAGCGGGGGGACCAATGAGCAGTTCTTC. This codes for CASSLVMGTSGGTNEQFF.

V is TRBV29-1 and J is TRBJ1-1; no firm D call. The germline CDR1 and CDR2 sequences are SQVTM and ANQGSEA. The CDR3 is 13 residues long. Trimming stripped 4 bases from V and 3 bases from J, with 12 bases between. The CDR3 coding sequence is TGCAGCGTTGGGAAAGAAACGGACACTGAAGCTTTCTTT. It yields the protein CSVGKETDTEAFF.

The genes are TRBV12-3 or TRBV12-4 and TRBJ2-3, with a possible D match to TRBD1 (5 bases). The CDR3 totals 13 residues. Trimming took 3 bases from V and 7 from J, leaving 11 bases between them. CDR3 in DNA: TGTGCCAGCAGTTTCTGGGGCCGAAATACGCAGTATTTT. This codes for CASSFWGRNTQYF.

The rearrangement links TRBV19 to TRBJ2-7; D not certain. Germline V gene sequence: CDR1 LNHDA, CDR2 SQIVND (reference sequence). The CDR3 loop spans 13 amino acids. Trimming pared 1 base from V and 2 bases from J, leaving 6 bases between. The CDR3 sequence is CASSIAETYEQYF. In nucleotides, the CDR3 is TGTGCCAGTAGTATAGCTGAGACCTACGAGCAGTACTTC.

The chain couples TRBV11-2 to TRBJ2-1, with unresolved D. CDR3 length: 13 amino acids. V was clipped by 0 bases and J by 3 bases, with 3 bases between them. Germline-derived CDR1 and CDR2 are SGHAT and FQNNGV. DNA of the CDR3: TGTGCCAGCAGCTTAGAGGTCTACAATGAGCAGTTCTTC. Translated, it gives CASSLEVYNEQFF.

This clone was seen just once. The J gene is TRBJ1-1, the V gene TRBV10-3; tentative D call: TRBD1 (5 bases). V was clipped by 7 bases and J by 10 bases, with 19 bases between them. The CDR3 contains 13 residues. CDR1 and CDR2 (germline): ENHRY, SYGVKD. The CDR3 region has the DNA TGTGCCATCAATGACGGAACGGGGCCCCTAGCTTTCTTT. Amino acids: CAINDGTGPLAFF.

The chain recombines TRBV10-3 with TRBJ2-7, with D tentatively TRBD1 or TRBD2 (7 bases each). Trimming cost V 6 bases and J 2 bases, with 23 bases left between them. This CDR3 comprises 17 residues. Germline V gene sequence: CDR1 ENHRY, CDR2 SYGVKD. The CDR3 coding sequence is TGTGCCATCAGGGCAGGGGAGGGGACAGCGGGAACCTACGAGCAGTACTTC. It encodes CAIRAGEGTAGTYEQYF.

This clone was counted between two and nine times. The CDR3 nucleotides read TGTGCCTGGAAGGGACCGAGCTCCTATAATTCACCCCTCCACTTT. Protein sequence: CAWKGPSSYNSPLHF. The chain recombines TRBV30 with TRBJ1-6, with D possibly being TRBD1 (5 bases). CDR1 and CDR2 from the germline V gene are GTSNPN and SVGIG (reference sequence). CDR3 size: 15 residues. The V and J ends lost 4 bases and 0 bases respectively, with 10 bases between them.

The rearrangement uses TRBV5-1 and TRBJ1-2; D unresolved. The CDR3 loop spans 14 amino acids. V lost 0 bases and J lost 7, with 13 bases in between. The germline CDR1 and CDR2 sequences are SGHRS and YFSETQ. The CDR3 loop is CASSLDEGGSGYTF. The DNA of the CDR3 is TGCGCCAGCAGCTTGGATGAGGGAGGAAGTGGCTACACCTTC.

The chain uses TRBV5-1 and TRBJ1-4; perhaps TRBD1 as D (5 bases). Trimming stripped 3 bases from V and 3 bases from J, with 9 bases between. Germline assignment: CDR1 SGHRS and CDR2 YFSETQ. The length of the CDR3 is 14 residues. CDR3 DNA: TGCGCCAGCAGCTCCGGGACGGCTAATGAAAAACTGTTTTTT. Protein sequence: CASSSGTANEKLFF.

The V call is TRBV19, the J call TRBJ2-5, with 10 bases identical to TRBD2. The CDR3 is made up of 15 amino acids. In germline, CDR1 is LNHDA, CDR2 SQIVND (reference sequence). V was clipped by 6 bases and J by 2 bases; unmatched bases: 6. In nucleotides, the CDR3 is TGTGCCAGTAGCTCACTAGCGGGGCTACAAGAGACCCAGTACTTC. Translating it yields CASSSLAGLQETQYF.

This clone appeared a single time. This chain connects TRBV6-1 to TRBJ1-2, with unresolved D. The CDR3 loop spans 12 amino acids. Trimming took 2 bases from V and 6 from J, leaving 7 bases between them. The germline V gene has CDR1 MNHNS and CDR2 SASEGT. The CDR3 here is CASSESGDGYTF. CDR3 coding DNA: TGTGCCAGCAGTGAATCCGGGGATGGCTACACCTTC.

This chain links TRBV19 with TRBJ2-7; possibly TRBD1 or TRBD2 for D (5 bases each). Germline V gene data show CDR1 as LNHDA and CDR2 as SQIVND (reference sequence). CDR3 length: 13 residues. The V end lost 1 base, the J end lost 2 bases, and 6 bases lay between the germline ends. The CDR3, as DNA: TGTGCCAGTAGTATAGCGGGGCCCTACGAGCAGTACTTC. It translates to CASSIAGPYEQYF.